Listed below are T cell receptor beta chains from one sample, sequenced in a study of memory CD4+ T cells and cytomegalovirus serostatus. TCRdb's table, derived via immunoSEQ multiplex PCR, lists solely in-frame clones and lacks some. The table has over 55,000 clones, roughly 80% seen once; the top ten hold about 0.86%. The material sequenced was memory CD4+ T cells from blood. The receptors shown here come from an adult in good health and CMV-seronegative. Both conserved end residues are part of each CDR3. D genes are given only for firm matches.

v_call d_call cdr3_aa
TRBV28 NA CASGEINTEAFF
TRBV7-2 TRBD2 CASSLAPAGVNNEQFF
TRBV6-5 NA CASSFRTELDQQYF
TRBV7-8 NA CASSPPLRRAPHYEQYF
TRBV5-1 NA CASSLRQQGSEQYF
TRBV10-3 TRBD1 CAISDQTGGGGYTF
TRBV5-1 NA CASSSTHQDTQYF
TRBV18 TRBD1 CASSGQGTNNEQFF
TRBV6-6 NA CASRDPGDYGYTF
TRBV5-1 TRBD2 CASSSGLDSINEQFF
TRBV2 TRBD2 CASSERASGTRGEQYF
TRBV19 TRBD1 CASSMRDRYYSNQPQHF
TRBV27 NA CASSFGDASYSGANVLTF
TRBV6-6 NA CASKGRGANYGYTF
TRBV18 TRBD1 CASSPAGGITNYGYTF